These 5 T cell receptor beta chains originate from one sample sequenced in a study of blood T cell repertoires in COVID-19 (dated by TCRdb to the early 2020s). Libraries came from the immunoSEQ multiplex PCR assay. In TCRdb, the immuneACCESS table is reduced to in-frame sequences with V and J assigned. These tables do not hold every clone; where another copy was compared, an unresolved V gene accounts for under half, and the others remain unexplained. Within this sample are 50,000 or so clones, with about 90% of them counted one time only. In total, the top ten clones hold about an eighth of the sample. The sample was peripheral blood. All receptors come from a man aged 80 or over with acute or convalescent COVID-19.

This chain uses TRBV7-2 with TRBJ1-3; D is unresolved. Per the germline V gene, CDR1 is SGHTA and CDR2 is FQGNSA. The CDR3 length is 14 residues. V gave up 0 bases and J gave up 5 bases, with 8 bases separating them. CDR3 sequence: CASSLAAFRNTIYF. CDR3 sequence (DNA): TGTGCCAGCAGCTTAGCGGCCTTTAGAAACACCATATATTTT.

This chain links TRBV11-3 with TRBJ2-1, with D possibly being TRBD2 (7 bases). The CDR3 extends over 15 amino acids. V lost 5 bases and J 6 bases, leaving 17 bases between the germline ends. From germline, CDR1 is SGHNT and CDR2 YENEEA. CDR3 sequence: CASSPKGGFRNEQFF. The CDR3 DNA follows: TGTGCCAGCAGCCCCAAGGGGGGGTTTCGCAATGAGCAGTTCTTC.

The CDR3 here is CASSAVGGQPQHF. CDR3 coding DNA: TGTGCCAGCAGCGCCGTGGGGGGGCAGCCCCAGCATTTT. The gene calls are TRBV5-6 and TRBJ1-5; a possible D gene is TRBD1 (5 bases). Trimming removed 4 bases from V and 7 bases from J, with 12 bases in between. There are 13 residues in the CDR3. The germline V gene has CDR1 SGHDT and CDR2 YYEEEE.

This clone has just one count. Here the CDR3 DNA reads TGTGCCAGCAGTGAGGCCCCGAACACTGAAGCTTTCTTT. Protein sequence: CASSEAPNTEAFF. This chain uses TRBV6-4 with TRBJ1-1; D remains unclear. Germline CDR1 reads MRHNA; CDR2 reads SNTAGT. The length of the CDR3 is 13 residues. The ends were cut back, 3 bases at V and 1 base at J, with 6 bases in the middle.

The chain is built from TRBV9 and TRBJ1-4; D remains unclear. CDR3 length: 13 residues. Germline V gene lookup returns CDR1 SGDLS and CDR2 YYNGEE. V lost 4 bases and J 0 bases, leaving 4 bases between the germline ends. CDR3 loop: CASSRSTNEKLFF. In DNA form, the CDR3 reads TGTGCCAGCAGCCGGTCAACTAATGAAAAACTGTTTTTT.